This T cell receptor beta chain was found in a study of blood T cell repertoires in COVID-19. Overall study: From the United States, Italy and Spain came samples of acute and convalescent COVID-19. The analysed material was cDNA or gDNA that came from T cells, B-cell-depleted T cells, or PBMCs.

Deletions cut 1 base from V and 8 bases from J, with 15 bases between. The CDR3 totals 16 residues. Germline CDR1 reads SGHAT; CDR2 reads FQNNGV. Assay used: immunoSEQ multiplex PCR; TCRdb lists only in-frame clones, some missing. The sample contains over 250,000 clones, more than 85% of which appear only once. Patients at the Seattle site were enrolled during active infection and followed longitudinally. This clone was found once. J is TRBJ1-6 and V is TRBV11-2; D might be TRBD1 (5 bases). The material sequenced was peripheral blood. This TCR was sampled from a person aged 18 to 35 with COVID-19, enrolled during active disease. CDR3 sequence reads: CASSLGIVGGYSPLHF. The CDR3 bases are TGTGCCAGCAGCTTAGGTATTGTGGGGGGGTATTCACCCCTCCACTTT.